This note documents a single T cell receptor (beta chain) sequence. No antigen is known for it. Negative magnetic isolation gave CD8+ and CD4+ cells; FACS enriched CD8+ TEMRA. This entry belongs to a study of CD8 T cells in Susac syndrome. General study results and limits: Acknowledgment was made by the study that its TCR sequencing and HLA analysis involved a relatively small number of individuals.

CDR1 and CDR2 from the germline V gene are SEHNR and FQNEAQ (reference sequence). Deletions cut 3 bases from V and 6 bases from J, with 11 bases between. The CDR3 has 13 residues. The authors reverse transcribed roughly 0.5 to 1 ug RNA with random hexamers. The authors amplified TCR beta CDR3 across 54 Vbeta and 13 Jbeta using immunoSEQ multiplex PCR. TCRdb recomputed calls from the immunoSEQ multiplex PCR reads with MiXCR, one row per CDR3 protein. The sample gives under 350,000 distinct CDR3 sequences, under 95% of which show up once; 0.065% is in the top ten. The V and J genes are TRBV7-9 and TRBJ1-2, with D maybe TRBD1 (5 bases). The source of this sequence is a human donor with multiple sclerosis. The source material was CD4+ T cells from PBMCs. This CDR3 reads CASSFTGTDGYTF. DNA of the CDR3: TGTGCCAGCAGCTTCACCGGGACGGATGGCTACACCTTC.